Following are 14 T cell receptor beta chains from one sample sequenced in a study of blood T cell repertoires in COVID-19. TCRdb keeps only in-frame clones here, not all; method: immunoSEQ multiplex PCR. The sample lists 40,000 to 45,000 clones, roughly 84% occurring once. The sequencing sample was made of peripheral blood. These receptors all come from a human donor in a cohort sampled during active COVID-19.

CDR3 in amino acids: CASSLSTGNQETQYF. The CDR3 coding sequence is TGTGCCAGCAGCTTGTCTACGGGGAACCAAGAGACCCAGTACTTC. The chain joins TRBV7-2 to TRBJ2-5, with a tentative D call TRBD2 (5 bases). Between the trimmed V and J ends, which lost 3 bases and 0 bases, there was a span of 11 bases. Germline V gene lookup returns CDR1 SGHTA and CDR2 FQGNSA. This CDR3 comprises 15 residues.

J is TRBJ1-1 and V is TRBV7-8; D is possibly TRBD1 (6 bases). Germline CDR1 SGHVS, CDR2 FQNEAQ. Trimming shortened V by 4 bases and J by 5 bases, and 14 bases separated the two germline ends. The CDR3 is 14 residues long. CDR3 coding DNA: TGTGCCAGCAGCTCACGGGGGGCCGGGACTGAAGCTTTCTTT. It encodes CASSSRGAGTEAFF.

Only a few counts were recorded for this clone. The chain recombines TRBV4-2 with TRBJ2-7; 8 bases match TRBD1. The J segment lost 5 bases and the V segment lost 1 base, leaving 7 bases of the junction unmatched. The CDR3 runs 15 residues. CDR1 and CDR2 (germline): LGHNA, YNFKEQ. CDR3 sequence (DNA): TGTGCCAGCAGCCAAGGGTCAGGGGGCATTGACGAGCAGTACTTC. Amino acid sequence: CASSQGSGGIDEQYF.

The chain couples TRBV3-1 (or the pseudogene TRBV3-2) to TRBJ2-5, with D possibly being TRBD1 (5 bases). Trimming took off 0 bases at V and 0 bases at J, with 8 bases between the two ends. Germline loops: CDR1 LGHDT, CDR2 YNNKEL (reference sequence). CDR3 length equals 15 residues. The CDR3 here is CASSQEPGHQETQYF. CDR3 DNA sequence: TGTGCCAGCAGCCAAGAACCAGGGCACCAAGAGACCCAGTACTTC.

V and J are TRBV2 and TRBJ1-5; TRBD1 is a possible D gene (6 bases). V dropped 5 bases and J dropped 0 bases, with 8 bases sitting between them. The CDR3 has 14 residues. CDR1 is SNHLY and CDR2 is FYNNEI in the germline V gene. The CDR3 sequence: CASSLRGSNQPQHF. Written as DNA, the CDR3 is TGTGCCAGCAGTCTCAGGGGTAGCAATCAGCCCCAGCATTTT.

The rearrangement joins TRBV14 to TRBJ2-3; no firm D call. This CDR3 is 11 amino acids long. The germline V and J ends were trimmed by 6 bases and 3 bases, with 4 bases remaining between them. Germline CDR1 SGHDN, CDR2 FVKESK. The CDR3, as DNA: TGTGCCAGCAGTGAGACAGATACGCAGTATTTT. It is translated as CASSETDTQYF.

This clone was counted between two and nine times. The CDR3 sequence is CASSLWQGVGGETQYF. The CDR3 DNA follows: TGTGCCAGCAGCTTATGGCAGGGAGTGGGAGGAGAGACCCAGTACTTC. The chain employs TRBV7-9 and TRBJ2-5, with D maybe TRBD2 (6 bases). The germline CDR1 and CDR2 sequences are SEHNR and FQNEAQ (reference sequence). V was cut by 2 bases and J by 4 bases, with 17 bases left in between. CDR3 length: 16 residues.

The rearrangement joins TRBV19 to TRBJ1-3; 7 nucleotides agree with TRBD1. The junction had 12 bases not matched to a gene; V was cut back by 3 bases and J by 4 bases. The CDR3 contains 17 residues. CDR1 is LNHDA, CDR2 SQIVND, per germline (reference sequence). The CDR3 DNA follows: TGTGCCAGTAGTATCAACGCCTGGCAGGGGGGAGGAAACACCATATATTTT. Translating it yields CASSINAWQGGGNTIYF. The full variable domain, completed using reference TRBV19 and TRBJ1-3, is DGGITQSPKYLFRKEGQNVTLSCEQNLNHDAMYWYRQDPGQGLRLIYYSQIVNDFQKGDIAEGYSVSREKKESFPLTVTSAQKNPTAFYLCASSINAWQGGGNTIYFGEGSWLTVV.

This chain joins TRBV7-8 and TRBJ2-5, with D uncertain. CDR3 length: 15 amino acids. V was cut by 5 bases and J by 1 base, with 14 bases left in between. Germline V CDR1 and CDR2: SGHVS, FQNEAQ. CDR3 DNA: TGTGCCAGCAGCACCACTCGCTCGGGCCAAGAGACCCAGTACTTC. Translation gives CASSTTRSGQETQYF.

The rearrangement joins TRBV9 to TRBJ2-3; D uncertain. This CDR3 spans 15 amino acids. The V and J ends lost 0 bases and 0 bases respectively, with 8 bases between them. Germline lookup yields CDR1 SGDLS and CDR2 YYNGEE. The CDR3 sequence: CASSVGTLSTDTQYF. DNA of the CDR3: TGTGCCAGCAGCGTAGGTACTCTTAGCACAGATACGCAGTATTTT.

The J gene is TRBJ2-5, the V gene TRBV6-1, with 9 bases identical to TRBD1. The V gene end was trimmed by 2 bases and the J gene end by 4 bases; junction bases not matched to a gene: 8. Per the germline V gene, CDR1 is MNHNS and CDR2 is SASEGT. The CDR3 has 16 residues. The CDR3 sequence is CASSEHLGQGGETQYF. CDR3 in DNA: TGTGCCAGCAGTGAACACTTGGGACAGGGCGGAGAGACCCAGTACTTC.

The CDR3 here is CAGDQGAEAFF. In DNA form, the CDR3 reads TGTGCCGGAGACCAGGGTGCTGAAGCTTTCTTT. The chain combines TRBV30 with TRBJ1-1; perhaps TRBD1 as D (5 bases). Germline assignment: CDR1 GTSNPN and CDR2 SVGIG (reference sequence). The CDR3 has 11 amino acids. Trimming left V 8 bases short and J 6 bases short, with 13 bases between.

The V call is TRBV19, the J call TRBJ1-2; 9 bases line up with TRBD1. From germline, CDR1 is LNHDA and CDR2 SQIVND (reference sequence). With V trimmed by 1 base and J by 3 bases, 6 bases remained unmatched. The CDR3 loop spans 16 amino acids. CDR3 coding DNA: TGTGCCAGTAGTATAGCTGGGACAGGGCATTACTATGGCTACACCTTC. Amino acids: CASSIAGTGHYYGYTF.

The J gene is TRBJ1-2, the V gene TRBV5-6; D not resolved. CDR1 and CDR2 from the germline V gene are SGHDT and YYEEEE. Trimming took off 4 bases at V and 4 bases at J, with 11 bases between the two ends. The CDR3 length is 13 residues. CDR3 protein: CASSQQLTYGYTF. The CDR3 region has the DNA TGTGCCAGCAGCCAACAGCTTACCTATGGCTACACCTTC.